This TCR beta chain was captured in a study of blood T cells in healthy people across ages. Whole-study results and caveats: Estimates drawn from one million T cells were deemed to understate diversity. It was the long-lived donors that had more naive CD4+ cells and higher diversity than aged donors.

Turning to this clonotype: What it binds is unknown.

Together with a sample-barcoded 5' primer, a J-beta primer mix was included in a second PCR lasting roughly 6 to 12 cycles. A tag from a template-switch adaptor with 12 random nucleotides marked each cDNA molecule. One entry per CDR3 protein, called by TCRdb with MiXCR from the 5' RACE reads. The top ten hold about a quarter of the sample, which has about 760,000 distinct CDR3 sequences, about 56% seen once. The CDR3 covers 16 residues. V was pared by 0 bases and J by 4 bases, with 16 bases between. Germline CDR1 is SGDLS and CDR2 is YYNGEE. The individuals who served as donors were healthy Caucasians living in Russia, aged about 6 to 90.

The TCR was taken from a man aged 35-49 years in good health. The chain is built from TRBV9 and TRBJ1-2, with TRBD1 as a possible D gene (6 bases). The sequenced sample consisted of blood. CDR3 sequence (DNA): TGTGCCAGCAGCGTAGGAGGGGCCGCAGGGGCCTATGGCTACACCTTC. This translates into CASSVGGAAGAYGYTF.